Below, 30 T cell receptor beta chains from the same sample are listed, as sequenced in a study of beta chain features in type 1 diabetes. Findings and limits, study-wide: Researchers report that Type 1 diabetes patients had moderately but significantly shorter TCRB CDR3s across all four CD4+ subsets.

The isolated RNA, all of it, was reverse transcribed, so expressed TCRB transcripts were what got sequenced. Only in-frame clones appear in the TCRdb table, and some are missing; sequencing was by immunoSEQ multiplex PCR. The sample lists 640,000 or so clones; around an eighth were seen once. These receptors' antigens are unknown. The sequenced sample consisted of naive CD4+ T cells from blood. These receptors all come from a man between 18 and 29 years old with type 1 diabetes.

This clone was recorded a few times. This sequence joins TRBV7-9 and TRBJ2-1, with 8 bases lining up with TRBD2. The CDR3 consists of 16 residues. Germline V CDR1 and CDR2: SEHNR, FQNEAQ (reference sequence). V lost 8 bases, J lost 7 bases, and 16 bases stayed unmatched. The CDR3 sequence: CASAHQAGGDSNEQFF. The CDR3 DNA sequence: TGTGCCAGCGCCCACCAGGCGGGGGGCGACTCGAATGAGCAGTTCTTC.

The rearrangement uses TRBV7-9 and TRBJ1-5, with D possibly TRBD1 on 5 matching bases. Per the germline V gene, CDR1 is SEHNR and CDR2 is FQNEAQ (reference sequence). With 1 base removed from V and 0 bases from J, the gap between germline ends came to 7 bases. The CDR3 has 15 amino acids. CDR3: CASSLVGDSNQPQHF. The CDR3 region has the DNA TGTGCCAGCAGCTTAGTAGGGGATAGCAATCAGCCCCAGCATTTT.

In its sample, this clone was seen a few times. The genes are TRBV18 and TRBJ2-5; no clear D. Germline V CDR1 and CDR2: KGHSH, LQKENI. There are 14 residues in the CDR3. Trimming took 0 bases from V and 5 from J, leaving 10 bases between them. The CDR3: CASSPPSGRETQYF. In DNA form, the CDR3 reads TGTGCCAGCTCACCACCTTCAGGTCGGGAGACCCAGTACTTC.

This clone was picked up a small number of times. This chain joins TRBV10-1 and TRBJ1-6, with D perhaps matching TRBD1 (5 bases). The V gene's germline CDR1 is WNHNN and CDR2 SYGVQD (reference sequence). The CDR3 contains 14 residues. With 9 bases removed from V and 5 bases from J, the gap between germline ends came to 14 bases. This chain's CDR3 is CARERQGDNSPLHF. Here the CDR3 DNA reads TGCGCCAGAGAGAGGCAGGGTGATAATTCACCCCTCCACTTT.

Only a few counts were recorded for this clone. The chain uses TRBV4-2 and TRBJ1-1; D is perhaps TRBD1 (6 bases). This CDR3 is 15 amino acids long. The V end was cut by 0 bases, the J end by 5 bases, with 13 bases between. Germline CDR1 LGHNA, CDR2 YNFKEQ. This CDR3 reads CASSQETGGWTEAFF. The CDR3 DNA follows: TGTGCCAGCAGCCAAGAGACAGGAGGGTGGACTGAAGCTTTCTTT.

This clone was counted only a few times. This rearrangement joins TRBV29-1 to TRBJ2-3; D is unclear. From germline, CDR1 is SQVTM and CDR2 ANQGSEA. Between the trimmed V and J ends, which lost 8 bases and 6 bases, there was a span of 21 bases. The CDR3 spans 14 residues. The CDR3 reads CSSARTEISDTQYF. CDR3 DNA sequence: TGCAGCTCCGCGCGGACGGAAATCTCCGATACGCAGTATTTT.

This chain links TRBV18 with TRBJ2-5; a weak D match, TRBD1 (5 bases). Germline V gives CDR1 KGHSH, CDR2 LQKENI. CDR3 size: 14 residues. Trimming cost V 5 bases and J 0 bases, with 10 bases left between them. CDR3 nucleotides: TGTGCCAGCTCATTCGACAGAGACCAAGAGACCCAGTACTTC. It specifies CASSFDRDQETQYF.

This chain connects TRBV4-1 to TRBJ2-1; TRBD2 aligns across 9 bases. The CDR3 contains 16 residues. J gave up 5 bases and V 0 bases, and 5 bases lay outside the gene matches. Germline assignment: CDR1 MGHRA and CDR2 YSYEKL. In DNA, the CDR3 is TGCGCCAGCAGCCAAGAAACTAGCGGGCGACACAATGAGCAGTTCTTC. Translated: CASSQETSGRHNEQFF.

The V call is TRBV5-1, the J call TRBJ2-3, with TRBD1 matching over 9 bases. The germline gives CDR1 SGHRS, CDR2 YFSETQ. This CDR3 is 16 amino acids long. V trimming: 0 bases; J trimming: 4 bases; junction bases outside the gene matches: 6. The CDR3 DNA reads TGCGCCAGCAGCTTGGCCGGGACAGGGCGGCCAGATACGCAGTATTTT. Translated: CASSLAGTGRPDTQYF.

This clone has just a few counts. Other DNA sequences from this sample encode an identical CDR3 as well. The V call is TRBV2, the J call TRBJ1-2; D might be TRBD1 (6 bases). The length of the CDR3 is 13 residues. Germline CDR1 reads SNHLY; CDR2 reads FYNNEI. The CDR3 is CAGREGEDYGYTF. CDR3 DNA sequence: TGTGCGGGAAGAGAGGGGGAGGACTATGGCTACACCTTC.

The V and J genes are TRBV6-5 and TRBJ2-5; 10 bases align to TRBD2. CDR3 length: 15 residues. Germline V gives CDR1 MNHEY, CDR2 SVGAGI. V gave up 6 bases and J gave up 3 bases; unmatched junction bases: 7. CDR3 loop: CASRLALAGEETQYF. For the CDR3, the DNA is TGTGCCAGCAGGCTAGCCCTAGCGGGGGAAGAGACCCAGTACTTC.

This clone was seen a handful of times. Other DNA sequences from this sample encode an identical CDR3 as well. The chain combines TRBV9 with TRBJ2-2, with D unresolved. This CDR3 comprises 13 residues. Germline CDR1 is SGDLS and CDR2 is YYNGEE. Trimming cost V 1 base and J 0 bases, with 1 base left between them. CDR3 amino acids: CASSVTNTGELFF. The CDR3 coding sequence is TGTGCCAGCAGCGTAACGAACACCGGGGAGCTGTTTTTT.

The chain is built from TRBV19 and TRBJ1-2; TRBD1 matches 7 bases. Trimming took 7 bases from V and 0 from J; bases not matched to a gene: 5. Looked up from germline, CDR1 is LNHDA and CDR2 is SQIVND (reference sequence). The CDR3 runs 14 residues. The CDR3 coding sequence is TGTGCCAGTAACCGGGACAGAGCTAACTATGGCTACACCTTC. It specifies CASNRDRANYGYTF.

The chain couples TRBV28 to TRBJ2-6, with 7 nucleotides matching TRBD1. Per germline, CDR1 MDHEN and CDR2 SYDVKM. V shed 4 bases and J 0 bases; nucleotides not matched to a gene: 6. The CDR3 is 17 residues long. The CDR3 here is CASSSGDSVSGANVLTF. In DNA form, the CDR3 reads TGTGCCAGCAGTTCCGGGGACAGCGTCTCTGGGGCCAACGTCCTGACTTTC. The full variable domain, rest sourced from reference TRBV28 and TRBJ2-6, is DVKVTQSSRYLVKRTGEKVFLECVQDMDHENMFWYRQDPGLGLRLIYFSYDVKMKEKGDIPEGYSVSREKKERFSLILESASTNQTSMYLCASSSGDSVSGANVLTFGAGSRLTVL.

A few counts support this clone. The rearrangement joins TRBV15 to TRBJ2-4, with D possibly being TRBD2 (5 bases). The CDR3 is 15 amino acids. V lost 1 base and J lost 2, with 9 bases in between. CDR1 and CDR2 from the germline V gene are LNHNV and YYDKDF (reference sequence). CDR3 sequence: CATSRGGDTKNIQYF. The CDR3 nucleotides read TGTGCCACCAGCAGAGGGGGAGATACCAAAAACATTCAGTACTTC.

The chain is built from TRBV6-6 and TRBJ1-2; D call uncertain. Trimming shortened V by 5 bases and J by 0 bases, and 10 bases separated the two germline ends. The germline gives CDR1 MNHNY, CDR2 SVGAGI (reference sequence). The CDR3 is made up of 14 amino acids. The CDR3 DNA is TGTGCCAGCAGTGCCGGGTCTTCTAACTATGGCTACACCTTC. Its translation: CASSAGSSNYGYTF.

J is TRBJ1-4 and V is TRBV15; D ambiguous. CDR1 is LNHNV and CDR2 is YYDKDF in the germline V gene (reference sequence). The CDR3 is 17 residues long. The V end lost 2 bases, the J end lost 6 bases, and 19 bases lay between the germline ends. This chain's CDR3 is CATSRKLLPVLHEKLFF. CDR3 DNA: TGTGCCACCAGCAGAAAACTACTCCCTGTGTTACATGAAAAACTGTTTTTT. Full variable domain (remainder filled in from reference TRBV15 and TRBJ1-4): DAMVIQNPRYQVTQFGKPVTLSCSQTLNHNVMYWYQQKSSQAPKLLFHYYDKDFNNEADTPDNFQSRRPNTSFCFLDIRSPGLGDTAMYLCATSRKLLPVLHEKLFFGSGTQLSVL.

This clone was seen more than once but under ten times. The V gene is TRBV10-3, the J gene TRBJ1-3; D not resolved. Trimming took 0 bases from V and 0 from J, leaving 9 bases between them. CDR1 is ENHRY, CDR2 SYGVKD, per germline. CDR3 length equals 16 residues. This chain's CDR3 is CAISESVDSSGNTIYF. CDR3 in DNA: TGTGCCATCAGTGAGTCGGTCGATTCCTCTGGAAACACCATATATTTT.

This CDR3 is CASSLEGTEPLHF. In nucleotides, the CDR3 is TGCGCCAGCAGCTTGGAGGGGACGGAACCCCTCCACTTT. The rearrangement links TRBV5-1 to TRBJ1-6, with a tentative D call TRBD1 (5 bases). The germline V gene has CDR1 SGHRS and CDR2 YFSETQ. V dropped 0 bases and J dropped 12 bases, with 10 bases sitting between them. The CDR3 is made up of 13 amino acids.

V gene TRBV7-2 combines with J gene TRBJ2-1, with 10 bases fitting TRBD1. Germline CDR1 SGHTA, CDR2 FQGNSA. Trimming at V came to 5 bases and at J to 7 bases, leaving 11 bases not matched to a gene. The CDR3 runs 16 residues. For the CDR3, the DNA is TGTGCCAGCAGCCATCAATCCGGGACAGGGGTTAATGAGCAGTTCTTC. Translating gives CASSHQSGTGVNEQFF.

The chain uses TRBV29-1 and TRBJ2-3, with D possibly being TRBD2 (6 bases). Trimming cost V 8 bases and J 0 bases, with 15 bases left between them. This CDR3 has 14 amino acids. Germline CDR1 SQVTM, CDR2 ANQGSEA. The CDR3 spells CSLHRGISTDTQYF. CDR3 nucleotide sequence: TGCAGCCTCCATCGGGGGATAAGCACAGATACGCAGTATTTT.

This clone was counted between two and nine times. The chain employs TRBV15 and TRBJ1-4; D is perhaps TRBD1 (5 bases). The CDR3 totals 16 residues. V dropped 0 bases and J dropped 4 bases, with 12 bases sitting between them. Germline assignment: CDR1 LNHNV and CDR2 YYDKDF (reference sequence). This chain's CDR3 is CATSRDHGGNNEKLFF. The CDR3 DNA follows: TGTGCCACCAGCAGAGATCATGGGGGGAATAATGAAAAACTGTTTTTT. Supplemented by reference TRBV15 and TRBJ1-4, the full variable domain reads DAMVIQNPRYQVTQFGKPVTLSCSQTLNHNVMYWYQQKSSQAPKLLFHYYDKDFNNEADTPDNFQSRRPNTSFCFLDIRSPGLGDTAMYLCATSRDHGGNNEKLFFGSGTQLSVL.

The chain couples TRBV7-8 to TRBJ1-1; D is unclear. V lost 5 bases and J lost 6, with 13 bases in between. There are 13 residues in the CDR3. Germline CDR1 reads SGHVS; CDR2 reads FQNEAQ. The CDR3 bases are TGTGCCAGCAGCCCCTCTTCTGCACCTGAAGCTTTCTTT. Translation: CASSPSSAPEAFF.

The rearrangement joins TRBV5-1 to TRBJ2-2; tentatively, D is TRBD2 (5 bases). CDR3 length: 17 amino acids. CDR1 and CDR2 from the germline V gene are SGHRS and YFSETQ. V gave up 0 bases and J gave up 1 base, with 13 bases separating them. CDR3 in amino acids: CASSLVSGLQNTGELFF. The CDR3, as DNA: TGCGCCAGCAGCTTGGTGAGCGGCCTTCAGAACACCGGGGAGCTGTTTTTT. Using reference TRBV5-1 and TRBJ2-2 for the parts outside the CDR3, the full variable domain is KAGVTQTPRYLIKTRGQQVTLSCSPISGHRSVSWYQQTPGQGLQFLFEYFSETQRNKGNFPGRFSGRQFSNSRSEMNVSTLELGDSALYLCASSLVSGLQNTGELFFGEGSRLTVL.

This clone was counted a few times. The J gene is TRBJ1-2, the V gene TRBV29-1, with TRBD1 as a possible D gene (6 bases). CDR1 is SQVTM and CDR2 is ANQGSEA in the germline V gene. This CDR3 comprises 13 residues. The germline V and J ends were trimmed by 7 bases and 11 bases, with 23 bases remaining between them. In DNA form, the CDR3 reads TGCAGCGCTGAGAGACTAGGACAGAGCATTTACACCTTC. Translated: CSAERLGQSIYTF.

This sequence joins TRBV9 and TRBJ1-1; D remains ambiguous. The CDR3 has 12 amino acids. Germline CDR1 and CDR2: SGDLS and YYNGEE. Trimming removed 3 bases from V and 4 bases from J, with 7 bases in between. In nucleotides, the CDR3 is TGTGCCAGCAGCGACCCGGGCACTGAAGCTTTCTTT. Its protein product is CASSDPGTEAFF.

This clone showed up just a few times. The chain couples TRBV7-9 to TRBJ1-1; 8 bases match TRBD1. This CDR3 comprises 14 residues. J gave up 10 bases and V 5 bases, and 12 bases lay outside the gene matches. CDR1 and CDR2 from the germline V gene are SEHNR and FQNEAQ (reference sequence). CDR3 in DNA: TGTGCCAGCAGCCTGGCGGACAGGGCTGGGGGAGCTTTCTTT. Encoded protein: CASSLADRAGGAFF.

Concerning this clone: The same CDR3 can be traced to other DNA sequences in this sample. The CDR3 protein is CASSELAYEQYF. CDR3 sequence (DNA): TGTGCCAGCAGTGAGCTCGCCTACGAGCAGTACTTC. The chain uses TRBV2 and TRBJ2-7; D is unclear. The length of the CDR3 is 12 residues. The V gene lost 3 bases and the J gene lost 2 bases, with 5 bases spanning the gap. Germline V gene sequence: CDR1 SNHLY, CDR2 FYNNEI.

The rearrangement uses TRBV9 and TRBJ1-3, with 8 bases that match TRBD1. V lost 0 bases and J lost 5; bases outside the gene matches: 4. The CDR3 is 15 residues long. The germline V gene encodes CDR1 SGDLS and CDR2 YYNGEE. For the CDR3, the DNA is TGTGCCAGCAGCGTAGGAGGGACAGGAAGAAACACCATATATTTT. This codes for CASSVGGTGRNTIYF.

The V call is TRBV5-1, the J call TRBJ1-1, with D uncertain. The CDR3 loop spans 15 amino acids. From germline, CDR1 is SGHRS and CDR2 YFSETQ. Trimming removed 0 bases at V and 0 bases at J, with 9 bases between. As DNA, the CDR3 is TGCGCCAGCAGCTTGGTTGATCTTATGAACACTGAAGCTTTCTTT. The encoded protein is CASSLVDLMNTEAFF.